This T cell receptor (beta chain) was found in a study of glioma-infiltrating T cells after dendritic cell vaccination. Across the whole study: Patients had newly diagnosed or recurrent glioblastoma and received dendritic cell vaccines.

Generated by immunoSEQ multiplex PCR, the TCRdb table keeps only in-frame clones and is missing some. The sample gives about 82,000 clones, around nine tenths of which show up once; approximately 2.9% is in the top ten. Looked up from germline, CDR1 is MNHNY and CDR2 is SVGAGI (reference sequence). V lost 3 bases, J lost 7 bases, and 7 bases stayed unmatched. The CDR3 totals 16 residues. A remark on this clone: Its antigen is unknown.

General study points: Only a small number of patients had complete blood and tumor samples.

The clonotype originates from a human donor with glioblastoma. The sample was blood, taken before dendritic cell vaccination. The chain employs TRBV6-6 and TRBJ2-1, with 12 bases aligning to TRBD2. The chain's CDR3 is CASSYLAGGPRNEQFF. For the CDR3, the DNA is TGTGCCAGCAGTTATCTAGCGGGAGGGCCTCGGAATGAGCAGTTCTTC.